What follows are 22 T cell receptor beta chains derived from one specimen sequenced in a study of T cell responses to AZD1222 COVID-19 vaccine. Libraries were prepared by immunoSEQ multiplex PCR; TCRdb keeps only in-frame clonotypes and omits some of them. This sample carries about 130,000 clones, just over 85% of them seen once, and the ten largest clones take approximately 20%. This specimen was peripheral blood, taken on day 0 of AZD1222 vaccination. The receptors stem from an adult in good health.

J is TRBJ2-7 and V is TRBV2, with 7 bases that match TRBD2. Losses at the gene ends were 6 bases for V and 0 bases for J; bases not matched to a gene: 8. The length of the CDR3 is 15 residues. CDR1 SNHLY and CDR2 FYNNEI come from the germline V gene. The CDR3 reads CASSFSGASSYEQYF. The CDR3 region has the DNA TGTGCCAGCAGCTTCAGCGGGGCTAGCTCCTACGAGCAGTACTTC.

The chain couples TRBV15 to TRBJ2-3; unclear D gene. CDR3 size: 17 residues. The V end was cut by 4 bases, the J end by 1 base, with 18 bases between. From germline, CDR1 is LNHNV and CDR2 YYDKDF (reference sequence). This CDR3 is CATSNLPRLKRTDTQYF. DNA of the CDR3: TGTGCCACCAGCAACCTACCTAGACTGAAACGCACAGATACGCAGTATTTT.

The chain couples TRBV11-3 to TRBJ1-4; D is uncertain. This CDR3 comprises 13 residues. Germline V gene lookup returns CDR1 SGHNT and CDR2 YENEEA. V was clipped by 4 bases and J by 8 bases, with 11 bases between them. The CDR3 sequence is CASSSGVGEKLFF. CDR3 nucleotides: TGTGCCAGCAGCTCCGGCGTTGGGGAAAAACTGTTTTTT.

V usage is TRBV7-9 and J usage is TRBJ2-3, with D perhaps matching TRBD1 (6 bases). The CDR3 loop spans 17 amino acids. Trimming took off 5 bases at V and 3 bases at J, with 21 bases between the two ends. The germline V gene has CDR1 SEHNR and CDR2 FQNEAQ (reference sequence). The CDR3 is CASSLLMGVGGTDTQYF. Written as DNA, the CDR3 is TGTGCCAGCAGCCTCTTAATGGGGGTAGGGGGAACAGATACGCAGTATTTT.

The chain has TRBV7-2 and TRBJ2-1; D gene unclear. CDR1 is SGHTA, CDR2 FQGNSA, per germline. Trimming removed 3 bases at V and 0 bases at J, with 6 bases between. The CDR3 extends over 14 amino acids. The CDR3 bases are TGTGCCAGCAGCTTCAGGCCCTCCTACAATGAGCAGTTCTTC. This encodes CASSFRPSYNEQFF.

The gene calls are TRBV7-2 and TRBJ2-2; D gene ambiguous. Germline V CDR1 and CDR2: SGHTA, FQGNSA. The V end was cut by 6 bases, the J end by 0 bases, with 5 bases between. The length of the CDR3 is 13 residues. The CDR3 reads CASRATNTGELFF. The DNA of the CDR3 is TGTGCCAGCAGGGCAACGAACACCGGGGAGCTGTTTTTT.

This chain uses TRBV27 with TRBJ1-6; D not resolved. In germline, CDR1 is MNHEY, CDR2 SMNVEV (reference sequence). The CDR3 extends over 14 amino acids. The V end lost 4 bases, the J end lost 13 bases, and 17 bases lay between the germline ends. Written as DNA, the CDR3 is TGTGCCAGCAGTTCCCGGGCCCAGGAGGCGCCCCTCCACTTT. Protein: CASSSRAQEAPLHF.

DNA for the CDR3: TGTGCCAGCAGACAGGCTTCCTACAATGAGCAGTTCTTC. Its protein is CASRQASYNEQFF. The chain uses TRBV2 and TRBJ2-1; the D gene is possibly TRBD1 (5 bases). The CDR3 extends over 13 amino acids. The V end was cut by 6 bases, the J end by 1 base, with 7 bases between. CDR1 is SNHLY and CDR2 is FYNNEI in the germline V gene.

V gene TRBV7-9 combines with J gene TRBJ2-7; weak D call: TRBD2 (5 bases). CDR3 length: 13 amino acids. Looked up from germline, CDR1 is SEHNR and CDR2 is FQNEAQ (reference sequence). Trimming removed 5 bases at V and 4 bases at J, with 12 bases between. The CDR3 nucleotides read TGTGCCAGCAGCAGCAGGACGGGATACGAGCAGTACTTC. Residues: CASSSRTGYEQYF.

This chain uses TRBV28 with TRBJ2-7, with D tentatively TRBD1 (6 bases). Germline CDR1 is MDHEN and CDR2 is SYDVKM. The CDR3 is 13 amino acids. V was shortened by 10 bases and J by 3 bases, with 16 bases between the two germline ends. In DNA, the CDR3 is TGTGCCATCCCAGCTGGGGGCTGCTACGAGCAGTACTTC. Its protein product is CAIPAGGCYEQYF. The full variable domain, its missing parts supplied by reference TRBV28 and TRBJ2-7, is DVKVTQSSRYLVKRTGEKVFLECVQDMDHENMFWYRQDPGLGLRLIYFSYDVKMKEKGDIPEGYSVSREKKERFSLILESASTNQTSMYLCAIPAGGCYEQYFGPGTRLTVT.

The chain couples TRBV7-6 to TRBJ1-1; tentatively, D is TRBD1 (5 bases). Germline assignment: CDR1 SGHVS and CDR2 FNYEAQ. Trimming removed 3 bases from V and 0 bases from J, with 14 bases in between. The CDR3 has 16 amino acids. The CDR3 nucleotides are TGTGCCAGCAGCTTCCTGGCGAAGGGGATGAACACTGAAGCTTTCTTT. Translating it yields CASSFLAKGMNTEAFF.

The chain joins TRBV9 to TRBJ1-1; 8 bases line up with TRBD1. Germline lookup yields CDR1 SGDLS and CDR2 YYNGEE. CDR3 length: 14 amino acids. With V trimmed by 6 bases and J by 3 bases, 7 bases remained unmatched. DNA for the CDR3: TGTGCCAGCAAGGAGACAGGGGACCACACTGAAGCTTTCTTT. Its protein is CASKETGDHTEAFF.

J is TRBJ1-4 and V is TRBV2; TRBD1 is a possible D gene (6 bases). The CDR3 runs to 12 residues. Trimming pared 7 bases from V and 5 bases from J, leaving 8 bases between. Germline lookup yields CDR1 SNHLY and CDR2 FYNNEI. The CDR3 is CASTGANEKLFF. CDR3 sequence (DNA): TGTGCCAGCACAGGGGCGAATGAAAAACTGTTTTTT.

The genes are TRBV28 and TRBJ2-1, with TRBD1 as a possible D gene (6 bases). V was pared by 5 bases and J by 8 bases, with 13 bases between. The CDR3 contains 13 residues. CDR1 and CDR2 from the germline V gene are MDHEN and SYDVKM. For the CDR3, the DNA is TGTGCCAGCAGTCCCTCCGAGGGGGATGAGCAGTTCTTC. As protein: CASSPSEGDEQFF.

The chain links TRBV19 to TRBJ2-7, with D possibly TRBD2 on 6 matching bases. V lost 4 bases and J lost 7, with 20 bases in between. Germline V lookup: CDR1 LNHDA, CDR2 SQIVND (reference sequence). The CDR3 runs to 15 residues. The CDR3 DNA follows: TGTGCCAGTAGTACCGGAGGGCTAACCTTCGGGGAGCAGTACTTC. Translated, it gives CASSTGGLTFGEQYF.

The rearrangement links TRBV5-4 to TRBJ1-2; no definite D call. The CDR3 has 13 amino acids. V gave up 1 base and J gave up 8 bases, with 12 bases separating them. Germline CDR1 and CDR2: SGHNT and YYREEE (reference sequence). The CDR3 DNA follows: TGTGCCAGCAGCTTGTTGTCTACGAACGGCTACACCTTC. Translating gives CASSLLSTNGYTF.

The rearrangement links TRBV5-4 to TRBJ1-2, with 8 positions matching TRBD1. Germline V gene lookup returns CDR1 SGHNT and CDR2 YYREEE (reference sequence). The CDR3 is 15 amino acids. V was pared by 3 bases and J by 2 bases, with 6 bases of the junction left unmatched. The CDR3 sequence: CASSSPGQVNYGYTF. In DNA, the CDR3 is TGTGCCAGCAGCTCGCCGGGACAGGTCAACTATGGCTACACCTTC.

The chain is built from TRBV4-3 and TRBJ1-4; TRBD1 might be the D (6 bases). The CDR3 contains 14 residues. The germline V and J ends were trimmed by 0 bases and 8 bases, with 10 bases remaining between them. Germline loops: CDR1 LGHNA, CDR2 YSLEER. In DNA, the CDR3 is TGCGCCAGCAGCCAAGATGGGAGGGGGGAAAAACTGTTTTTT. Protein: CASSQDGRGEKLFF.

The rearrangement uses TRBV12-5 and TRBJ2-7, with TRBD1 identical over 7 bases. The CDR3 has 15 residues. Trimming removed 1 base from V and 3 bases from J; junction bases left unmatched: 6. From germline, CDR1 is LGHNT and CDR2 FRNRAP. This CDR3 reads CASGLGDREGYEQYF. Written as DNA, the CDR3 is TGTGCTAGTGGTTTGGGCGACAGGGAAGGCTACGAGCAGTACTTC. The entire variable domain, with the rest obtained from reference TRBV12-5 and TRBJ2-7, is as follows: DARVTQTPRHKVTEMGQEVTMRCQPILGHNTVFWYRQTMMQGLELLAYFRNRAPLDDSGMPKDRFSAEMPDATLATLKIQPSEPRDSAVYFCASGLGDREGYEQYFGPGTRLTVT.

This rearrangement joins TRBV14 to TRBJ1-4; no reliable D call. The CDR3 is 11 residues long. Deletions cut 2 bases from V and 7 bases from J, with 2 bases between. Looked up from germline, CDR1 is SGHDN and CDR2 is FVKESK. CDR3 nucleotide sequence: TGTGCCAGCAGCCAATTTGAAAAACTGTTTTTT. This sequence encodes CASSQFEKLFF.

The V gene is TRBV7-2, the J gene TRBJ2-5; D call uncertain. V lost 2 bases, J lost 7 bases, and 14 bases lay in between. Germline V gives CDR1 SGHTA, CDR2 FQGNSA. The length of the CDR3 is 14 residues. CDR3 in amino acids: CASSLTPSDRTQYF. CDR3 coding DNA: TGTGCCAGCAGCTTAACCCCCTCGGATAGGACCCAGTACTTC. The full variable domain, its missing parts supplied by reference TRBV7-2 and TRBJ2-5, is GAGVSQSPSNKVTEKGKDVELRCDPISGHTALYWYRQSLGQGLEFLIYFQGNSAPDKSGLPSDRFSAERTGGSVSTLTIQRTQQEDSAVYLCASSLTPSDRTQYFGPGTRLLVL.

The sample holds one count of this clone. J is TRBJ2-2 and V is TRBV28; TRBD2 aligns across 7 bases. V shed 4 bases and J 4 bases; nucleotides not matched to a gene: 3. CDR1 and CDR2 from the germline V gene are MDHEN and SYDVKM. The CDR3 runs to 14 residues. The CDR3 here is CASSSRTSTGELFF. Written as DNA, the CDR3 is TGTGCCAGCAGTTCGCGGACTAGCACCGGGGAGCTGTTTTTT.